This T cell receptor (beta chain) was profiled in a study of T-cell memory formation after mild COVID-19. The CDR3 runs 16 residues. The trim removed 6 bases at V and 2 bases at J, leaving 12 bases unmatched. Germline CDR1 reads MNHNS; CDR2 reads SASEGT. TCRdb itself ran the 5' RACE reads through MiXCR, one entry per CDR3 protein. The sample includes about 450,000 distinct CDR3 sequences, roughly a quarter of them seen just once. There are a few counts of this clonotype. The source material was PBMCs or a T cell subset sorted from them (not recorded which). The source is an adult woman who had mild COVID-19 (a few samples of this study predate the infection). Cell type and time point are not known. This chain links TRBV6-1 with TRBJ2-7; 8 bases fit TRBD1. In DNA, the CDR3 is TGTGCCAGCAGAGAAAGCATAGGGACAGGTACCTACGAGCAGTACTTC. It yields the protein CASRESIGTGTYEQYF.